The 8 T cell receptor beta chains listed next were all sequenced from one sample in a study of blood T cell repertoires in COVID-19. Libraries were prepared by immunoSEQ multiplex PCR; TCRdb keeps only in-frame clonotypes and omits some of them. The sample lists approximately 180,000 clones, 70% to 90% occurring once. The specimen sequenced was peripheral blood. The source of these receptors is a man aged 40-50 years with active or convalescent COVID-19.

A single count supports this clone. The V and J genes are TRBV27 and TRBJ2-7, with TRBD1 as a possible D gene (6 bases). The length of the CDR3 is 15 residues. CDR1 MNHEY and CDR2 SMNVEV come from the germline V gene (reference sequence). Trimming pared 2 bases from V and 2 bases from J, leaving 13 bases between. CDR3 region: CASSLKPTGPYEQYF. Here the CDR3 DNA reads TGTGCCAGCAGTTTAAAACCGACAGGACCCTACGAGCAGTACTTC.

The V gene is TRBV7-6, the J gene TRBJ2-2; TRBD2 aligns across 9 bases. The CDR3 is 13 residues long. With 4 bases clipped from V and 7 bases from J, the junction kept 1 base outside the gene matches. Germline CDR1 reads SGHVS; CDR2 reads FNYEAQ. The CDR3 loop reads CASSSSGVGELFF. Written as DNA, the CDR3 is TGTGCCAGCAGCTCTAGCGGGGTCGGGGAGCTGTTTTTT. Filled out from reference TRBV7-6 and TRBJ2-2, the complete variable domain reads GAGVSQSPRYKVTKRGQDVALRCDPISGHVSLYWYRQALGQGPEFLTYFNYEAQQDKSGLPNDRFSAERPEGSISTLTIQRTEQRDSAMYRCASSSSGVGELFFGEGSRLTVL.

The CDR3 DNA sequence: TGTGCCAGCAGCCAGACAGAGATGCGGTTAGGATCACCCCTCCACTTT. Its protein product is CASSQTEMRLGSPLHF. The rearrangement joins TRBV7-8 to TRBJ1-6; tentatively, D is TRBD1 (5 bases). V gave up 5 bases and J gave up 10 bases, with 21 bases separating them. The CDR3 contains 16 residues. Per germline, CDR1 SGHVS and CDR2 FQNEAQ.

This clone was seen a single time. The V call is TRBV5-5, the J call TRBJ1-2; TRBD1 might be the D (6 bases). The CDR3 sequence is 14 residues long. The germline gives CDR1 SGHKS, CDR2 YYEKEE (reference sequence). Between the trimmed V and J ends, which lost 2 bases and 3 bases, there was a span of 11 bases. The CDR3 nucleotides read TGTGCCAGCAGCTTCCCGGGACAAGACTATGGCTACACCTTC. Residues: CASSFPGQDYGYTF.

V usage is TRBV7-9 and J usage is TRBJ1-6, with 9 bases lining up with TRBD1. The V gene end was trimmed by 5 bases and the J gene end by 10 bases; junction bases not matched to a gene: 6. The CDR3 consists of 14 residues. CDR1 and CDR2 from the germline V gene are SEHNR and FQNEAQ (reference sequence). CDR3 loop: CASSPGTGRSPLHF. CDR3 nucleotide sequence: TGTGCCAGCAGCCCTGGGACAGGGCGCTCACCCCTCCACTTT.

Notes on this clone: A read error may account for a junction end that differs from germline. This chain connects TRBV12-3 or TRBV12-4 to TRBJ1-3; D is possibly TRBD1 (6 bases). The CDR3 spans 11 residues. The CDR3 sequence: CASSQKQGHSF. The DNA for the CDR3 is TGTGCCAGCAGTCAGAAACAGGGACACAGTTTT.

The chain links TRBV4-3 to TRBJ2-6; D ambiguous. V shed 2 bases and J shed 1 base, with 9 bases lying between them. The CDR3 sequence is 16 residues long. Per germline, CDR1 LGHNA and CDR2 YSLEER. CDR3 amino acids: CASSQLAGSGANVLTF. In DNA, the CDR3 is TGCGCCAGCAGCCAATTGGCCGGGTCTGGGGCCAACGTCCTGACTTTC.

This chain connects TRBV7-2 to TRBJ1-1; D might be TRBD1 (6 bases). The CDR3 runs 13 residues. The germline V gene encodes CDR1 SGHTA and CDR2 FQGNSA. V was trimmed by 5 bases and J by 4 bases, leaving 11 bases between them. CDR3 amino acids: CASSVGRGTEAFF. The DNA for the CDR3 is TGTGCCAGCAGCGTCGGCAGGGGCACTGAAGCTTTCTTT.